This passage covers 18 T cell receptor beta chains from one sample sequenced in a study of blood T cell repertoires in COVID-19. Libraries were prepared by immunoSEQ multiplex PCR; TCRdb keeps only in-frame clonotypes and omits some of them. The repertoire holds around 220,000 clones, approximately 79% seen once, with about 5% in the top ten. The sequencing input was peripheral blood. Receptors originate from a human donor in a cohort sampled during active COVID-19.

This chain links TRBV6-2 or TRBV6-3 with TRBJ2-5, with 10 positions matching TRBD2. There are 20 residues in the CDR3. The V gene end was trimmed by 0 bases and the J gene end by 0 bases; junction bases not matched to a gene: 13. Per germline, CDR1 MNHEY and CDR2 SVGEGT. The CDR3, as DNA: TGTGCCAGCAGTTACTCGGGGGGGGCTAGCGGGAGAAGGAACCAAGAGACCCAGTACTTC. As protein: CASSYSGGASGRRNQETQYF.

The rearrangement links TRBV4-1 to TRBJ2-5; D unclear. Deletions cut 3 bases from V and 5 bases from J, with 10 bases between. The germline CDR1 and CDR2 sequences are MGHRA and YSYEKL. The CDR3 contains 13 residues. The CDR3 loop reads CASSQLEEETQYF. CDR3 coding DNA: TGCGCCAGCAGCCAGCTCGAAGAGGAGACCCAGTACTTC.

The J gene is TRBJ2-7, the V gene TRBV18; 12 bases are shared with TRBD2. Per germline, CDR1 KGHSH and CDR2 LQKENI. V lost 5 bases to trimming and J lost 6 bases; unmatched junction nucleotides: 5. The CDR3 runs 14 residues. The CDR3 protein is CASSETSGSSEQYF. DNA for the CDR3: TGTGCCAGCTCAGAGACTAGCGGGAGCAGCGAGCAGTACTTC.

V is TRBV7-2 and J is TRBJ2-7; TRBD2 might be the D (5 bases). Germline loops: CDR1 SGHTA, CDR2 FQGNSA. The CDR3 consists of 12 residues. The V end lost 5 bases, the J end lost 3 bases, and 8 bases lay between the germline ends. Here the CDR3 reads CASSPTSYEQYF. CDR3 coding DNA: TGTGCCAGCAGCCCAACTAGCTACGAGCAGTACTTC.

The J gene is TRBJ1-4, the V gene TRBV28, with 9 bases identical to TRBD1. Per germline, CDR1 MDHEN and CDR2 SYDVKM. This CDR3 is 15 amino acids long. The J segment lost 8 bases and the V segment lost 4 bases, leaving 8 bases of the junction unmatched. The CDR3 region has the DNA TGTGCCAGCAGTTCGGCCGGGACAGGGCTAGAAAAACTGTTTTTT. Its protein is CASSSAGTGLEKLFF.

This chain uses TRBV28 with TRBJ2-3, with 13 bases identical to TRBD2. CDR3 length equals 20 residues. Germline V gene data show CDR1 as MDHEN and CDR2 as SYDVKM. J lost 4 bases, V lost 4 bases, and 17 bases had no gene match. CDR3 nucleotide sequence: TGTGCCAGCAGTTCCCGAACACGTGGACTAGCGGGAGTTTCTTCAGATACGCAGTATTTT. Encoded protein: CASSSRTRGLAGVSSDTQYF.

This clone has only one observation. This rearrangement joins TRBV28 to TRBJ2-5, with 8 bases matching TRBD1. The CDR3 contains 15 residues. J lost 2 bases, V lost 6 bases, and 8 bases had no gene match. CDR1 is MDHEN, CDR2 SYDVKM, per germline. The CDR3 bases are TGTGCCAGCAGACTCCAGGGGGCCCTACAAGAGACCCAGTACTTC. This encodes CASRLQGALQETQYF.

The chain couples TRBV28 to TRBJ1-5, with 9 nucleotides matching TRBD1. Trimming removed 8 bases from V and 0 bases from J; junction bases left unmatched: 11. In germline, CDR1 is MDHEN, CDR2 SYDVKM. This CDR3 region has 17 residues. The CDR3 region has the DNA TGTGCCAGCCGCGCCGCCGGGACAGGGAATAGCAATCAGCCCCAGCATTTT. As protein: CASRAAGTGNSNQPQHF.

The chain is built from TRBV12-5 and TRBJ1-4, with 8 bases fitting TRBD1. The CDR3 loop spans 15 amino acids. CDR1 and CDR2 (germline): LGHNT, FRNRAP. The V gene end was trimmed by 8 bases and the J gene end by 0 bases; junction bases not matched to a gene: 5. The CDR3 DNA follows: TGTGCTAGTTGCGCGACAGGGGCAACTAATGAAAAACTGTTTTTT. The encoded protein is CASCATGATNEKLFF.

The chain joins TRBV6-5 to TRBJ2-2; possibly TRBD2 for D (7 bases). There are 14 residues in the CDR3. The V gene lost 11 bases and the J gene lost 0 bases, with 13 bases spanning the gap. Germline V gene data show CDR1 as MNHEY and CDR2 as SVGAGI. CDR3 amino acids: CACGGGPNTGELFF. CDR3 DNA: TGTGCCTGCGGCGGGGGCCCGAACACCGGGGAGCTGTTTTTT.

V gene TRBV27 combines with J gene TRBJ1-4, with 9 bases aligning to TRBD1. The CDR3 covers 14 residues. The germline V gene encodes CDR1 MNHEY and CDR2 SMNVEV (reference sequence). Trimming took 7 bases from V and 4 from J; bases not matched to a gene: 4. For the CDR3, the DNA is TGTGCCAGCACCGAGACAGGGGGTAATGAAAAACTGTTTTTT. Residues: CASTETGGNEKLFF. Full variable domain (outside the CDR3, taken from reference TRBV27 and TRBJ1-4): EAQVTQNPRYLITVTGKKLTVTCSQNMNHEYMSWYRQDPGLGLRQIYYSMNVEVTDKGDVPEGYKVSRKEKRNFPLILESPSPNQTSLYFCASTETGGNEKLFFGSGTQLSVL.

This clone was observed a single time. V is TRBV24-1 and J is TRBJ2-7, with 7 positions matching TRBD1. CDR1 and CDR2 from the germline V gene are KGHDR and SFDVKD. This CDR3 has 14 residues. The J segment lost 5 bases and the V segment lost 4 bases, leaving 7 bases of the junction unmatched. CDR3 nucleotide sequence: TGTGCCACCAGTGACCCGGGACAGCGGAACGAGCAGTACTTC. It yields the protein CATSDPGQRNEQYF.

This clone was seen a handful of times. V and J are TRBV4-3 and TRBJ1-1; D not resolved. This CDR3 contains 13 residues. Germline CDR1 and CDR2: LGHNA and YSLEER. With 0 bases removed from V and 4 bases from J, the gap between germline ends came to 6 bases. CDR3 sequence reads: CASSQDPGTEAFF. CDR3 coding DNA: TGCGCCAGCAGCCAAGATCCAGGCACTGAAGCTTTCTTT.

The V gene is TRBV27, the J gene TRBJ2-7, with 10 bases aligning to TRBD1. V was pared by 4 bases and J by 5 bases, with 8 bases of the junction left unmatched. The CDR3 is 15 residues long. CDR1 is MNHEY, CDR2 SMNVEV, per germline (reference sequence). Here the CDR3 DNA reads TGTGCCAGCAGTTCCCCCGGGACAGGGGCCCACGAGCAGTACTTC. Protein product: CASSSPGTGAHEQYF.

This clone was detected a few times. The chain couples TRBV19 to TRBJ2-3, with TRBD2 matching over 9 bases. V lost 3 bases, J lost 4 bases, and 5 bases stayed unmatched. Germline V gene data show CDR1 as LNHDA and CDR2 as SQIVND (reference sequence). This CDR3 comprises 15 residues. CDR3 bases: TGTGCCAGTAGTATTGGCGGGAGGGCCCCAGATACGCAGTATTTT. Translated, it gives CASSIGGRAPDTQYF.

V usage is TRBV7-6 and J usage is TRBJ2-1; TRBD2 agrees at 14 bases. The germline CDR1 and CDR2 sequences are SGHVS and FNYEAQ. V lost 5 bases and J lost 8; bases outside the gene matches: 8. This CDR3 contains 16 residues. CDR3 protein: CASSLTSGRAVDEQFF. CDR3 sequence (DNA): TGTGCCAGCAGCCTGACTAGCGGGAGGGCCGTCGATGAGCAGTTCTTC.

CDR3 sequence reads: CASSPRLAGGPNYEQYF. CDR3 DNA: TGTGCCAGCTCTCCAAGACTAGCGGGAGGGCCTAACTACGAGCAGTACTTC. The chain joins TRBV18 to TRBJ2-7; TRBD2 agrees at 14 bases. The CDR3 runs 17 residues. V dropped 6 bases and J dropped 3; count of bases not matched to a gene: 10. CDR1 is KGHSH, CDR2 LQKENI, per germline.

This clone came up once. The V gene is TRBV30, the J gene TRBJ1-1; D possibly corresponds to TRBD1 (5 bases). CDR3 length: 16 residues. The V gene's germline CDR1 is GTSNPN and CDR2 SVGIG (reference sequence). With 0 bases removed from V and 3 bases from J, the gap between germline ends came to 17 bases. Written as DNA, the CDR3 is TGTGCCTGGAGTGTACTGTGGGGGGAAGCGGACACTGAAGCTTTCTTT. This codes for CAWSVLWGEADTEAFF.